This T cell receptor (beta chain) emerged from a study of control samples from healthy donors and cancer patients. Measured with immunoSEQ multiplex PCR; TCRdb has only the in-frame clones, and not every one. The sample lists 150,000 to 200,000 clones; approximately 90% were seen once. V was pared by 3 bases and J by 0 bases, with 8 bases of the junction left unmatched. Germline V gene lookup returns CDR1 KGHSH and CDR2 LQKENI. The CDR3 is made up of 17 amino acids. The receptor's source is a man aged 25-40 years in good health. The specimen was blood. The V call is TRBV18, the J call TRBJ1-3; 7 nucleotides agree with TRBD1. CDR3 amino acids: CASSPRDRAFSGNTIYF. CDR3 in DNA: TGTGCCAGCTCACCGCGCGACAGGGCCTTCTCTGGAAACACCATATATTTT.